This is a list of T cell receptor beta chains from one sample in a study of blood T cell repertoires in COVID-19. Here immunoSEQ multiplex PCR was the method, and the copy in TCRdb shows in-frame clones only, minus some. The table shows over 45,000 clones, with about 89% occurring only once. The sample was peripheral blood. The receptors derive from a woman aged 55-70 years with active or convalescent COVID-19. The CDR3 runs from the conserved cysteine through the conserved F or W. The D gene is left open where the match is weak. Rows may omit the clone size; those that give it use once, few, many or a size class.

DNA,CDR3,J,D,V,size
TGTGCCAGCTCAACCGGGAGTAAGGCCTACGAGCAGTACTTC,CASSTGSKAYEQYF,TRBJ2-7,-,TRBV18,-
TGTGCCAGCAGCAGGACAGAAGGTGGTACCATATATTTT,CASSRTEGGTIYF,TRBJ1-3,-,TRBV14,-
TGTGCCAGCAGCCAAACCGGGACAGGGAATGAAAAACTGTTTTTT,CASSQTGTGNEKLFF,TRBJ1-4,TRBD1,TRBV28,once
TGTGCCAGCAGACCAACCCCAGGGGTGTCTGAAGCTTTCTTT,CASRPTPGVSEAFF,TRBJ1-1,-,TRBV6-5,-
TGTGCCAGCAGTTCCCCGGGGAGGGGGTATGAAAAACTGTTTTTT,CASSSPGRGYEKLFF,TRBJ1-4,-,TRBV28,-
TGTGCCAGCAGTGAAAGGGCTAGCGGGGGTACAGATACGCAGTATTTT,CASSERASGGTDTQYF,TRBJ2-3,TRBD2,TRBV25-1,-
TGTGCCAGCAGCCCTCAGCGGCCGTTAGATACGCAGTATTTT,CASSPQRPLDTQYF,TRBJ2-3,-,TRBV28,-
TGTGCCAGCAGCCGGGACAGGGGCTACGAGCAGTACTTC,CASSRDRGYEQYF,TRBJ2-7,TRBD1,TRBV6-5,once
TGCAGTGCTAGTTACTGGACTGGGCCCACAGATACGCAGTATTTT,CSASYWTGPTDTQYF,TRBJ2-3,-,TRBV20-1,-
TGCAGTCTGAACAGGGACGGCTACACCTTC,CSLNRDGYTF,TRBJ1-2,-,TRBV20-1,-
TGCGCCAGCAGCTTGGTGGTGGGACAGGGGTCTGGCTACACCTTC,CASSLVVGQGSGYTF,TRBJ1-2,TRBD1,TRBV5-1,-
TGTGCCAGCAGTCGACTAGCGGGGGGACGAGGCACAGATACGCAGTATTTT,CASSRLAGGRGTDTQYF,TRBJ2-3,TRBD2,TRBV6-6,-
TGTGCCAGCAGCTTGGACAGCAACACCGGGGAGCTGTTTTTT,CASSLDSNTGELFF,TRBJ2-2,-,TRBV5-6,-
TGTGCCAGCAGTCAGGGGAACACTGAAGCTTTCTTT,CASSQGNTEAFF,TRBJ1-1,-,TRBV7-9,-
TGTGCCAGCAGTTACGACAGGGGTCGGGGGAATTCACCCCTCCACTTT,CASSYDRGRGNSPLHF,TRBJ1-6,TRBD1,TRBV6-5,-
TGTGCCAGCAGCTTCGGGGACATAAACTATGGCTACACCTTC,CASSFGDINYGYTF,TRBJ1-2,-,TRBV7-3,-
TGTGCCAGCAGTTTCTCAGGCTATGGCTACACCTTC,CASSFSGYGYTF,TRBJ1-2,-,TRBV12-3/TRBV12-4,once
TGTGCCAGCAGCTTGGATCCACAGGCTGTCGGGGAGCTGTTTTTT,CASSLDPQAVGELFF,TRBJ2-2,-,TRBV5-4,-
TGCGCCAGCACTCTCTCTCCCGGGACAGGGGGCCTCGAGCAGTACTTC,CASTLSPGTGGLEQYF,TRBJ2-7,TRBD1,TRBV5-1,-
TGTGCCAGCAGACCTAGCGGGGGGCCGGATACGCAGTATTTT,CASRPSGGPDTQYF,TRBJ2-3,TRBD2,TRBV11-1,-
TGTGCCAGCAGCTTGAAAGGTAGCGGGACCGGGGGAGAGACCCAGTACTTC,CASSLKGSGTGGETQYF,TRBJ2-5,TRBD2,TRBV5-6,-
TGTGCCAGCAGCACCGTCGGGACAGGGATTGGCTACACCTTC,CASSTVGTGIGYTF,TRBJ1-2,TRBD1,TRBV5-5,-
TGTGCCAGCACCCTCAACACTGAAGCTTTCTTT,CASTLNTEAFF,TRBJ1-1,-,TRBV28,-
TGCAGCGCTTCTGAGTCACAAGAGACCCAGTACTTC,CSASESQETQYF,TRBJ2-5,-,TRBV29-1,-
TGTGCCAGCAGCCCCCTGACTAGCGGGGCTAGCACAGATACGCAGTATTTT,CASSPLTSGASTDTQYF,TRBJ2-3,TRBD2,TRBV7-9,-
TGTGCCAGCTCACCAGGTTGGCAGACCTACGAGCAGTACTTC,CASSPGWQTYEQYF,TRBJ2-7,-,TRBV18,-
TGCGCCAGCAGCCTTAGCGGGAGGGCCGGGGATACGCAGTATTTT,CASSLSGRAGDTQYF,TRBJ2-3,TRBD2,TRBV5-1,-
TGTGCCAGCAGCCCCCGGACTAGCGGGGGCACAGATACGCAGTATTTT,CASSPRTSGGTDTQYF,TRBJ2-3,TRBD2,TRBV9,-
TGTGCCAGCAGTTACGACAGGGGGCGAGGGAACACCATATATTTT,CASSYDRGRGNTIYF,TRBJ1-3,TRBD1,TRBV6-5,-
TGTGCCAGCAGACTAGAGGCTGGGAATGGCTACACCTTC,CASRLEAGNGYTF,TRBJ1-2,-,TRBV28,few